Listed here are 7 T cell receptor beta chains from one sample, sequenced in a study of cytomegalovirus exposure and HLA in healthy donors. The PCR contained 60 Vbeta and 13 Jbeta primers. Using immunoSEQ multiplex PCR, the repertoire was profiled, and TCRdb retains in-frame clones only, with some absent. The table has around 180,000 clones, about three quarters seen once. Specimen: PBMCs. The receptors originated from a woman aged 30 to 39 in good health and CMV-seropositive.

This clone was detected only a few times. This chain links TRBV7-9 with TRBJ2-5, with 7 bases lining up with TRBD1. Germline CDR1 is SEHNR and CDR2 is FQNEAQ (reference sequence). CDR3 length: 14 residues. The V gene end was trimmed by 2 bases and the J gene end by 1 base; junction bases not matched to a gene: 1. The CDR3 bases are TGTGCCAGCAGCTTAAGGGGGCTCCAAGAGACCCAGTACTTC. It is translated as CASSLRGLQETQYF.

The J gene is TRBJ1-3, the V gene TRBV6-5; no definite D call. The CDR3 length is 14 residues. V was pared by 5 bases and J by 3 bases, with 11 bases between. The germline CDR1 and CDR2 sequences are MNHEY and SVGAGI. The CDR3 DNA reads TGTGCCAGCAGTCTCGACACCTTTGGAAACACCATATATTTT. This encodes CASSLDTFGNTIYF.

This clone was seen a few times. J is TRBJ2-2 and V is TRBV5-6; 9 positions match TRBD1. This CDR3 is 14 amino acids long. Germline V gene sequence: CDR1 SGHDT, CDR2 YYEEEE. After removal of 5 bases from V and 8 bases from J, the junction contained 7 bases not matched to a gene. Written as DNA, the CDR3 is TGTGCCAGCAGACAGACAGGGGGGCTTGGGGAGCTGTTTTTT. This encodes CASRQTGGLGELFF.

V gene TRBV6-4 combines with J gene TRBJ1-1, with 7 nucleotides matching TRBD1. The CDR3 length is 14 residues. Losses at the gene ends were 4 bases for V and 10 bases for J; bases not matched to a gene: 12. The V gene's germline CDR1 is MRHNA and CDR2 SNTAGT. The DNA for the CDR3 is TGTGCCAGCAGTGGGGACAGAGATTCTGGGGCAGCTTTCTTT. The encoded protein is CASSGDRDSGAAFF.

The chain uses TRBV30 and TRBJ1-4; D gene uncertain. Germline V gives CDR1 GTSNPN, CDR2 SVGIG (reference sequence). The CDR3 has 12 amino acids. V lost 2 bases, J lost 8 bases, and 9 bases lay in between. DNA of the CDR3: TGTGCCTGGAGTAACGGGAGGGAAAAACTGTTTTTT. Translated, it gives CAWSNGREKLFF.

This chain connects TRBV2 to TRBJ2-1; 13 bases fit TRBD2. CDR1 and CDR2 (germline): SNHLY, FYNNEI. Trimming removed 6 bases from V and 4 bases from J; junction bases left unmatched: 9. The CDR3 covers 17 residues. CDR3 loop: CASRARTSGGGYNEQFF. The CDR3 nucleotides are TGTGCCAGCAGAGCAAGGACTAGCGGGGGCGGGTACAATGAGCAGTTCTTC.

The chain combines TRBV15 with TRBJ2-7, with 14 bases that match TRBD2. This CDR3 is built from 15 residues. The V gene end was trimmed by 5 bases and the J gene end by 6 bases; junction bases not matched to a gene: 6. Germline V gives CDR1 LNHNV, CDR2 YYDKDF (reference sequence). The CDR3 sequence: CATSWGLAGVPEQYF. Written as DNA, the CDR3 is TGTGCCACCAGCTGGGGACTAGCGGGAGTCCCCGAGCAGTACTTC.